The subject of this entry is one T cell receptor beta chain. Measured with immunoSEQ multiplex PCR; TCRdb has only the in-frame clones, and not every one. The data contain roughly 50,000 clones, 92% of them singletons. This sample is drawn from a study of T cell changes during pregnancy in multiple sclerosis. This CDR3 spans 14 amino acids. The V and J ends lost 5 bases and 7 bases, in that order; junction bases with no gene match: 8. In germline, CDR1 is SQVTM, CDR2 ANQGSEA. The receptor was derived from a female donor with multiple sclerosis, enrolled in a pregnancy study. This chain uses TRBV29-1 with TRBJ2-1, with 10 bases that match TRBD2. This material consisted of CD4+ T cells from peripheral blood mononuclear cells, taken in the third trimester of pregnancy. The CDR3 nucleotides are TGCAGCGTTTCCCCGGGACTAGCGCGTAATGAGCAGTTCTTC. It is translated as CSVSPGLARNEQFF.